This T cell receptor (beta chain) was documented in a study of T-cell memory formation after mild COVID-19. On the study more broadly: TCR clustering was largely donor specific.

The CDR3 runs to 14 residues. Germline CDR1 MNHEY, CDR2 SVGAGI. The ends lost 4 bases at V and 7 bases at J; junction bases unmatched: 7. Study findings and constraints: A subset of responding clones appeared in pre-infection memory, suggesting cross-reactive memory joined.

With constant-segment primers, 5'RACE yielded cDNA libraries of TCR alpha and TCR beta that carried sample barcodes and UMIs. MiXCR, run by TCRdb on the 5' RACE reads, gives a single entry per CDR3 protein. This sample has more than 450,000 distinct CDR3 sequences, with about a sixth found just once. As concerns this clonotype: Antigen unknown.

The sequencing input was PBMCs or a T cell subset sorted from them (not recorded which). This clonotype was sampled from an adult woman who had mild COVID-19 (a few samples of this study predate the infection). Cell type and time point are not known. This rearrangement joins TRBV6-5 to TRBJ2-1; 7 bases match TRBD1. CDR3 nucleotides: TGTGCCAGCAGTTTCGGGACAGAGGTAAATGAGCAGTTCTTC. Translation: CASSFGTEVNEQFF.